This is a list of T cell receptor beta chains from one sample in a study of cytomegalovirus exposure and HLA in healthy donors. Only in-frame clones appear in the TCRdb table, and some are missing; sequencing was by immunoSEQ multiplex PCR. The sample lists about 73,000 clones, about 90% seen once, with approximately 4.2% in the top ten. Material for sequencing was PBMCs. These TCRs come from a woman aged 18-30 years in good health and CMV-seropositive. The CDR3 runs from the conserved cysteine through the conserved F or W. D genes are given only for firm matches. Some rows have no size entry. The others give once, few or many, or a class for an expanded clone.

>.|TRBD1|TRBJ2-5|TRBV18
TGTGCCAGCTCACCGGGACAGGGTCCAGAGACCCAGTACTTC
CASSPGQGPETQYF
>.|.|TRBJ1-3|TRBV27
TGTGCCAGCAGCACAGGGAACTCTGGAAACACCATATATTTT
CASSTGNSGNTIYF
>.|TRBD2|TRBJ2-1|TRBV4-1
TGCGCCAGCAGCCGCACCCTAGCGGTATATGATGAGCAGTTCTTC
CASSRTLAVYDEQFF
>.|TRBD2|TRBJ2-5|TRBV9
TGTGCCAGCAGCGTAGGTAGCGGGAGGGCCGGAGAGACCCAGTACTTC
CASSVGSGRAGETQYF
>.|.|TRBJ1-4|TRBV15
TGTGCCACCAGCCGACGAGGCACAGGAGGGGAAAAACTGTTTTTT
CATSRRGTGGEKLFF
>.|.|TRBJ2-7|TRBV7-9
TGTGCCAGCAGGACAGAGAAGAGAGAGCAGTACTTC
CASRTEKREQYF
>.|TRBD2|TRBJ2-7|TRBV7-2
TGTGCCAGCAGCTTATTTCCCCAAACGGGCGGGGGTCGCGGCGAGCAGTACTTC
CASSLFPQTGGGRGEQYF
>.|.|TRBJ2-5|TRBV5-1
TGCGCCAGCAGCTTGATCCCAGGGAACCAAGAGACCCAGTACTTC
CASSLIPGNQETQYF
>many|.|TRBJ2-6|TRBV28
TGTGCCAGCAGTTTATACAACTCTGGGGCCAACGTCCTGACTTTC
CASSLYNSGANVLTF
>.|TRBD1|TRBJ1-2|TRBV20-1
TGCAGTTCGAAAACAGGGGCCGGCTACACCTTC
CSSKTGAGYTF
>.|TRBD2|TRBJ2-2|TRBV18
TGTGCCAGCTCACGCCGGGAGGACACCGGGGAGCTGTTTTTT
CASSRREDTGELFF
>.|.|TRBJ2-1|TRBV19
TGTGCCAGTAGTATAGGGCGAGGGCGCGGAGAGCAGTTCTTC
CASSIGRGRGEQFF
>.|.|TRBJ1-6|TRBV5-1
TGCGCCAGCAGCTTGTTATCGGGGGGGGCCTATAATTCACCCCTCCACTTT
CASSLLSGGAYNSPLHF
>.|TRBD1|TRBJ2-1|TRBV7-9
TGTGCCAGCAGCTTATCGCAGGGGGCCCACCGTGAGCAGTTCTTC
CASSLSQGAHREQFF
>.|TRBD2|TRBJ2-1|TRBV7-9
TGTGCCAGCAGACGACTAGCGGGAGGGGACAATGAGCAGTTCTTC
CASRRLAGGDNEQFF
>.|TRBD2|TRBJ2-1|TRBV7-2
TGTGCCAGCAGCTTAGTCGGTAGCGGGGGGGCCTTCAATGAGCAGTTCTTC
CASSLVGSGGAFNEQFF
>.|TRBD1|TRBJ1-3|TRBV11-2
TGTGCCAGCACCCTTCGTCCACAGGGGATTGAAAACACCATATATTTT
CASTLRPQGIENTIYF
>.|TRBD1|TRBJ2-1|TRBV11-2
TGTGCCAGCAGCCCTGGACAGGGGCTTGGGAATGAGCAGTTCTTC
CASSPGQGLGNEQFF
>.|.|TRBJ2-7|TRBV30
TGTGCCTGGAGTGTTACTAGTTTCTACGAGCAGTACTTC
CAWSVTSFYEQYF
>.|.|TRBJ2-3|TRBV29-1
TGCAGCGTTGAACTAGTTCGTGGCACAGATACGCAGTATTTT
CSVELVRGTDTQYF
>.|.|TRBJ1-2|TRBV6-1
TGTGCCAGCTGGTGGGCCTATGGCTACACCTTC
CASWWAYGYTF
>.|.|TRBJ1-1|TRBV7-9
TGTGCCAGCAGCTTAGGACCCGGTACGGACATCCCCATAGGTGAAGCTTTCTTT
CASSLGPGTDIPIGEAFF
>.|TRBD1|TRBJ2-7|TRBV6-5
TGTGCCAGCAGTCCCCCGGGACAGGGCTCCTACGAGCAGTACTTC
CASSPPGQGSYEQYF
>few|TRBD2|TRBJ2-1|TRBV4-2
TGTGCCAGCAGCCAAGATATACTGGGACTAGCGGGAGGGTGGGAGCAGTTCTTC
CASSQDILGLAGGWEQFF
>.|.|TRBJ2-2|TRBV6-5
TGTGCCAGCACGCTGTCAGGGGCCGGGGAGCTGTTTTTT
CASTLSGAGELFF
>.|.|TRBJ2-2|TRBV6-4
TGTGCCAGCAGTCCAAACAGGGAGTCGAACACCGGGGAGCTGTTTTTT
CASSPNRESNTGELFF
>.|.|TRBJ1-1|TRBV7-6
TGTGCCAGCAGCTTATTGGGCGCCGGCACTGAAGCTTTCTTT
CASSLLGAGTEAFF
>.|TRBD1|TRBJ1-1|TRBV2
TGTGCCAGCTCCCGGACAGGCTCTTCGATTGTGGCTTTCTTT
CASSRTGSSIVAFF
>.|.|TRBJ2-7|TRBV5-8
TGTGCCAGCAGCTCCCGACTTTTCCCCTACGAGCAGTACTTC
CASSSRLFPYEQYF
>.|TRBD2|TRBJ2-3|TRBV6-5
TGTGCCAGCAGTTATTCGGGGGGGAGCGGCACAGATACGCAGTATTTT
CASSYSGGSGTDTQYF
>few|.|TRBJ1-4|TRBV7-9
TGTGCCAGCAGCTTAGGGGACTCGGTGTTTTTT
CASSLGDSVFF
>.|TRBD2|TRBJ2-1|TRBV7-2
TGTGCCAGCAGCTTAGTTTCAATTGGGGCGGGAGGGCTTGGTGAGCAGTTCTTC
CASSLVSIGAGGLGEQFF
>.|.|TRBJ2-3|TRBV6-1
TGTGCCAGCAGCCCGTCCACAGATACGCAGTATTTT
CASSPSTDTQYF
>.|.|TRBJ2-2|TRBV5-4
TGTGCCAGCAGCTTAGGAGGCAGAAACACCGGGGAGCTGTTTTTT
CASSLGGRNTGELFF
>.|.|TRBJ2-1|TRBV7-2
TGTGCCAGCAGCTTAGCACGAGAAGCCCATGAGCAGTTCTTC
CASSLAREAHEQFF
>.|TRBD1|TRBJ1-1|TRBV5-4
TGTGCCAGCAGCTTGGGACAGGGAGGCACTGAAGCTTTCTTT
CASSLGQGGTEAFF
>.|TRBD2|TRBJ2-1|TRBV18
TGTGCCAGCTCACCGCGACTAGCGGGGGGGTACAATGAGCAGTTCTTC
CASSPRLAGGYNEQFF
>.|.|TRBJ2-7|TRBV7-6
TGTGCCAGCAGCCCCGGTCAGGGGCTTGGCGAGCAGTACTTC
CASSPGQGLGEQYF
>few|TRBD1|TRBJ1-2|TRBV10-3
TGTGCCATCAGTGTGACAGGGACCTATGGCTACACCTTC
CAISVTGTYGYTF
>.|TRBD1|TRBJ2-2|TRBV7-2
TGTGCCAGCAGCTTGGGACAGGGGGCAGTCACCGGGGAGCTGTTTTTT
CASSLGQGAVTGELFF
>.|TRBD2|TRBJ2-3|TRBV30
TGCGCCTCATCCGGGCAGGGAGGGGCAGATACGCAGTATTTT
CASSGQGGADTQYF
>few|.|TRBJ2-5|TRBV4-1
TGCGCCAGCAGCCCGGGTTTAGAGACCCAGTACTTC
CASSPGLETQYF